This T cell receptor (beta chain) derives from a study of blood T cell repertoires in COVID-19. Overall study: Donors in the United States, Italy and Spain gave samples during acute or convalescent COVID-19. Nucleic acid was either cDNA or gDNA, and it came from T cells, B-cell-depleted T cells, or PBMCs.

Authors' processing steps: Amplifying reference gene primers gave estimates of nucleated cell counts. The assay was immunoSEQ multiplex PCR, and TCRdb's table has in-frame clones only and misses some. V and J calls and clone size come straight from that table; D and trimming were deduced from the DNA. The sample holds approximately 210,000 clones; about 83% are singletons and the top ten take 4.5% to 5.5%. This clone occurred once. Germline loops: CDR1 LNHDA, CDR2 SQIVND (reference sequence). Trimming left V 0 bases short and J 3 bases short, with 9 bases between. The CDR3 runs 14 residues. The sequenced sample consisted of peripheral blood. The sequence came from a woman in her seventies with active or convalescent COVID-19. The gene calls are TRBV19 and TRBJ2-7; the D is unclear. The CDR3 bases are TGTGCCAGTAGTATAGATCCCACCTACTACGAGCAGTACTTC. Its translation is CASSIDPTYYEQYF. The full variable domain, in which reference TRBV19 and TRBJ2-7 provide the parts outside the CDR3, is DGGITQSPKYLFRKEGQNVTLSCEQNLNHDAMYWYRQDPGQGLRLIYYSQIVNDFQKGDIAEGYSVSREKKESFPLTVTSAQKNPTAFYLCASSIDPTYYEQYFGPGTRLTVT.